The 32 T cell receptor beta chains below all came from one sample that was sequenced in a study of OX40 agonist ivuxolimab in advanced cancers. The table came from immunoSEQ multiplex PCR; TCRdb's copy has only in-frame clones and leaves some out. The sample records about 30,000 clones, roughly nine tenths being singletons. The sequences come from CD4+ or CD8+ T cells sorted from blood, collected in a trial of the OX40 agonist ivuxolimab. Every receptor here comes from an adult with an advanced solid tumor such as melanoma, head and neck, liver or kidney cancer.

The chain recombines TRBV6-5 with TRBJ1-5; 7 positions agree with TRBD1. This CDR3 has 15 amino acids. Germline V gene lookup returns CDR1 MNHEY and CDR2 SVGAGI. V shed 5 bases and J 0 bases; nucleotides not matched to a gene: 4. The CDR3 DNA is TGTGCCAGCAGTAGCAGGGGGTTTAGCAATCAGCCCCAGCATTTT. Amino acids: CASSSRGFSNQPQHF.

The rearrangement uses TRBV27 and TRBJ2-2; 7 nucleotides match TRBD2. The germline V gene has CDR1 MNHEY and CDR2 SMNVEV (reference sequence). The CDR3 has 17 amino acids. The J segment lost 0 bases and the V segment lost 6 bases, leaving 10 bases of the junction unmatched. CDR3: CASSWGAGWANTGELFF. The CDR3 DNA sequence: TGTGCCAGCAGCTGGGGAGCGGGATGGGCGAACACCGGGGAGCTGTTTTTT.

The V gene is TRBV7-2, the J gene TRBJ2-7; D gene ambiguous. The germline V gene has CDR1 SGHTA and CDR2 FQGNSA. V lost 5 bases and J lost 6, with 2 bases in between. The CDR3 runs to 9 residues. The CDR3, as DNA: TGTGCCAGCAGCCCCGAGCAGTACTTC. The encoded protein is CASSPEQYF.

V gene TRBV2 combines with J gene TRBJ2-1; tentatively, D is TRBD2 (6 bases). CDR3 length: 17 residues. V lost 1 base, J lost 6 bases, and 19 bases lay in between. The germline gives CDR1 SNHLY, CDR2 FYNNEI. The CDR3 protein is CASSEGGWDWHSNEQFF. The CDR3 DNA sequence: TGTGCCAGCAGTGAAGGTGGGTGGGACTGGCACTCCAATGAGCAGTTCTTC.

This chain links TRBV10-1 with TRBJ2-2; TRBD2 is a possible D gene (5 bases). Germline CDR1 is WNHNN and CDR2 is SYGVQD (reference sequence). This CDR3 is built from 14 residues. V lost 6 bases and J lost 4, with 12 bases in between. The CDR3 DNA sequence: TGCGCCAGCAGGCAGGAGGACGGCACCGGGGAGCTGTTTTTT. This translates into CASRQEDGTGELFF.

The chain has TRBV6-6 and TRBJ1-4, with D possibly being TRBD1 (5 bases). CDR3 length: 16 residues. The V gene lost 5 bases and the J gene lost 4 bases, with 17 bases spanning the gap. CDR1 is MNHNY and CDR2 is SVGAGI in the germline V gene (reference sequence). The CDR3 loop reads CASSAREGPNNEKLFF. CDR3 nucleotide sequence: TGTGCCAGCAGTGCGAGAGAGGGACCGAATAATGAAAAACTGTTTTTT.

The CDR3 bases are TGCGCCAGCAGCGCTCGGGCCATCACTGAAGCTTTCTTT. Protein: CASSARAITEAFF. The V and J genes are TRBV5-1 and TRBJ1-1; unclear D gene. V lost 4 bases and J lost 4, with 11 bases in between. The CDR3 extends over 13 amino acids. The germline V gene encodes CDR1 SGHRS and CDR2 YFSETQ.

The chain joins TRBV6-5 to TRBJ1-1, with D unclear. The CDR3 consists of 15 residues. V was pared by 5 bases and J by 0 bases, with 13 bases between. The germline CDR1 and CDR2 sequences are MNHEY and SVGAGI. The CDR3 DNA follows: TGTGCCAGCAGTCCTTCACCGAGTCTGAACACTGAAGCTTTCTTT. Its protein product is CASSPSPSLNTEAFF.

This clone counts as medium-sized (0.01 to 0.1%). This rearrangement joins TRBV19 to TRBJ2-7; D remains unclear. Trimming removed 5 bases at V and 1 base at J, with 12 bases between. In germline, CDR1 is LNHDA, CDR2 SQIVND (reference sequence). CDR3 length: 14 residues. This CDR3 is CASSVVWDSYEQYF. CDR3 sequence (DNA): TGTGCCAGTAGTGTCGTCTGGGATTCCTACGAGCAGTACTTC.

V is TRBV6-5 and J is TRBJ2-5; D unresolved. The CDR3 runs 11 residues. Germline values: CDR1 MNHEY, CDR2 SVGAGI. The V end was cut by 6 bases, the J end by 5 bases, with 7 bases between. In nucleotides, the CDR3 is TGTGCCAGCAGGTCTGGGGAGACCCAGTACTTC. Its protein product is CASRSGETQYF.

In this sample, this clone turned up once. The chain links TRBV15 to TRBJ1-3, with unresolved D. Germline V CDR1 and CDR2: LNHNV, YYDKDF (reference sequence). The CDR3 is 16 amino acids. Deletions cut 1 base from V and 3 bases from J, with 13 bases between. CDR3 DNA: TGTGCCACCAGCAGAGGGTCGGAGGGCCTTGGAAACACCATATATTTT. Protein sequence: CATSRGSEGLGNTIYF.

The table lists this clone with a count of one. The chain has TRBV4-1 and TRBJ1-5; D not certain. Trimming shortened V by 0 bases and J by 2 bases, and 8 bases separated the two germline ends. The CDR3 is 15 residues long. Germline V lookup: CDR1 MGHRA, CDR2 YSYEKL. The CDR3 protein is CASSQDPGGNQPQHF. The CDR3 DNA reads TGCGCCAGCAGCCAAGATCCCGGCGGCAATCAGCCCCAGCATTTT.

The rearrangement links TRBV19 to TRBJ2-1; 7 positions match TRBD1. V lost 6 bases and J lost 4; bases outside the gene matches: 6. Germline values: CDR1 LNHDA, CDR2 SQIVND (reference sequence). This CDR3 has 14 amino acids. CDR3 sequence reads: CASSFGQVYNEQFF. In DNA, the CDR3 is TGTGCCAGTAGCTTTGGACAGGTGTACAATGAGCAGTTCTTC.

The genes are TRBV28 and TRBJ1-1; D perhaps matches TRBD1 (6 bases). V was pared by 2 bases and J by 2 bases, with 9 bases between. This CDR3 has 14 amino acids. Germline CDR1 reads MDHEN; CDR2 reads SYDVKM. The CDR3: CASSLQGINTEAFF. CDR3 sequence (DNA): TGTGCCAGCAGTTTACAGGGGATCAACACTGAAGCTTTCTTT. Full variable domain (rest looked up from reference TRBV28 and TRBJ1-1): DVKVTQSSRYLVKRTGEKVFLECVQDMDHENMFWYRQDPGLGLRLIYFSYDVKMKEKGDIPEGYSVSREKKERFSLILESASTNQTSMYLCASSLQGINTEAFFGQGTRLTVV.

The chain is built from TRBV9 and TRBJ1-2, with D perhaps TRBD1 (5 bases). Trimming stripped 4 bases from V and 4 bases from J, with 20 bases between. Per the germline V gene, CDR1 is SGDLS and CDR2 is YYNGEE. This CDR3 has 16 amino acids. CDR3 amino acids: CASSSRWIGAGYGYTF. The CDR3 DNA follows: TGTGCCAGCAGCTCCCGTTGGATAGGGGCCGGCTATGGCTACACCTTC.

CDR3 sequence reads: CASSLAESYEQYF. In DNA form, the CDR3 reads TGTGCCAGCAGCTTAGCGGAGTCCTACGAGCAGTACTTC. The chain has TRBV7-2 and TRBJ2-7; no clear D gene. The ends were cut back, 0 bases at V and 1 base at J, with 4 bases in the middle. CDR1 is SGHTA, CDR2 FQGNSA, per germline. This CDR3 is 13 amino acids long.

The chain couples TRBV7-6 to TRBJ1-1, with 11 nucleotides matching TRBD1. The germline V gene encodes CDR1 SGHVS and CDR2 FNYEAQ. This CDR3 has 17 residues. The junction had 5 bases not matched to a gene; V was cut back by 1 base and J by 1 base. CDR3 DNA sequence: TGTGCCAGCAGCTTAGGGGACAGGGGGTACGGGAACACTGAAGCTTTCTTT. It is translated as CASSLGDRGYGNTEAFF.

This chain links TRBV27 with TRBJ2-1, with D perhaps TRBD1 (6 bases). V was cut by 4 bases and J by 8 bases, with 12 bases left in between. CDR1 and CDR2 from the germline V gene are MNHEY and SMNVEV (reference sequence). CDR3 length equals 13 residues. The CDR3 DNA reads TGTGCCAGCAGTTGGACAGCTTTGTATGAGCAGTTCTTC. This translates into CASSWTALYEQFF.

V gene TRBV7-9 combines with J gene TRBJ2-1; TRBD1 matches at 8 bases. The germline CDR1 and CDR2 sequences are SEHNR and FQNEAQ (reference sequence). The CDR3 extends over 12 amino acids. With 5 bases clipped from V and 10 bases from J, the junction kept 4 bases outside the gene matches. The CDR3 DNA reads as TGTGCCAGCAGCAGAACAGGGGGGGAGCAGTTCTTC. It encodes CASSRTGGEQFF.

The V and J genes are TRBV7-6 and TRBJ2-3; 7 bases are a match to TRBD1. Germline lookup yields CDR1 SGHVS and CDR2 FNYEAQ. The V gene end was trimmed by 5 bases and the J gene end by 0 bases; junction bases not matched to a gene: 5. The CDR3 covers 15 residues. In nucleotides, the CDR3 is TGTGCCAGCAGCACCTCGGACAGGAGCACAGATACGCAGTATTTT. This encodes CASSTSDRSTDTQYF.

This clone was seen a single time. V usage is TRBV4-1 and J usage is TRBJ2-5, with D perhaps matching TRBD1 or TRBD2 (5 bases each). The V gene's germline CDR1 is MGHRA and CDR2 YSYEKL. CDR3 length equals 16 residues. The V end lost 3 bases, the J end lost 2 bases, and 16 bases lay between the germline ends. The CDR3: CASSQITGRMQETQYF. The CDR3 nucleotides read TGCGCCAGCAGCCAGATAACGGGACGTATGCAAGAGACCCAGTACTTC.

This clone came up once. This chain uses TRBV7-6 with TRBJ2-7, with D possibly TRBD1 on 6 matching bases. The germline V and J ends were trimmed by 4 bases and 5 bases, with 21 bases remaining between them. Germline-derived CDR1 and CDR2 are SGHVS and FNYEAQ. This CDR3 comprises 16 residues. CDR3 amino acids: CASSSLQGISSHEQYF. For the CDR3, the DNA is TGTGCCAGCAGCTCTTTACAGGGAATCAGTTCCCACGAGCAGTACTTC.

The chain couples TRBV7-6 to TRBJ2-1; TRBD2 matches 7 bases. The CDR3 extends over 13 amino acids. The germline gives CDR1 SGHVS, CDR2 FNYEAQ. After removal of 0 bases from V and 14 bases from J, the junction contained 7 bases not matched to a gene. The CDR3 protein is CASSLAGPGGEFF. The CDR3 DNA follows: TGTGCCAGCAGCTTAGCGGGACCTGGGGGGGAGTTCTTC.

This clone was seen a few times. In DNA form, the CDR3 reads TGTGCCATCAGTGACGTCCGGACAGGAGCCGTATTGGAGCAGTACTTC. Translated: CAISDVRTGAVLEQYF. The J gene is TRBJ2-7, the V gene TRBV10-3; 7 nucleotides match TRBD1. The CDR3 covers 16 residues. In germline, CDR1 is ENHRY, CDR2 SYGVKD. J lost 7 bases, V lost 3 bases, and 15 bases had no gene match.

The rearrangement uses TRBV4-1 and TRBJ1-4; D not certain. The CDR3 contains 16 residues. The V end was cut by 0 bases, the J end by 1 base, with 9 bases between. Germline lookup yields CDR1 MGHRA and CDR2 YSYEKL. CDR3 bases: TGCGCCAGCAGCCAAGAAATAGGAATAACTAATGAAAAACTGTTTTTT. This encodes CASSQEIGITNEKLFF.

This clone was found once. The rearrangement links TRBV19 to TRBJ2-5; 8 positions match TRBD1. The closer fit of TRBJ2-7 to the DNA end suggests the J call may be wrong. CDR1 and CDR2 (germline): LNHDA, SQIVND (reference sequence). The CDR3 sequence is 15 residues long. DNA for the CDR3: TGTGCCAGTAGTGTAACAGGGGGAATAAGCTACGAGCAGTACTTC. Its translation is CASSVTGGISYEQYF.

The V call is TRBV11-2, the J call TRBJ2-7; maybe TRBD1 (5 bases). The germline gives CDR1 SGHAT, CDR2 FQNNGV. The CDR3 length is 12 residues. With 5 bases removed from V and 3 bases from J, the gap between germline ends came to 8 bases. CDR3 in amino acids: CASSPDIYEQYF. CDR3 nucleotides: TGTGCCAGCAGCCCGGACATCTACGAGCAGTACTTC.

This chain connects TRBV7-6 to TRBJ2-1, with D hard to call. The V end lost 0 bases, the J end lost 7 bases, and 10 bases lay between the germline ends. From germline, CDR1 is SGHVS and CDR2 FNYEAQ. The CDR3 covers 14 residues. DNA of the CDR3: TGTGCCAGCAGCTTAGCGCCTTTGGCGAATGAGCAGTTCTTC. Translated, it gives CASSLAPLANEQFF.

A single count supports this clone. The chain links TRBV28 to TRBJ1-2, with D maybe TRBD1 (5 bases). This CDR3 spans 13 amino acids. The germline gives CDR1 MDHEN, CDR2 SYDVKM. Trimming stripped 10 bases from V and 8 bases from J, with 20 bases between. CDR3 in DNA: TGTGCCATCTACCCCCGATTGGGGACCGGCTACACCTTC. Protein product: CAIYPRLGTGYTF.

The chain uses TRBV19 and TRBJ2-7; perhaps TRBD1 as D (5 bases). Germline V gives CDR1 LNHDA, CDR2 SQIVND (reference sequence). Between the trimmed V and J ends, which lost 3 bases and 5 bases, there was a span of 17 bases. The CDR3 totals 15 residues. The DNA for the CDR3 is TGTGCCAGTAGTATGATTGTTTCAGGGTACCACGAGCAGTACTTC. As protein: CASSMIVSGYHEQYF.

This chain connects TRBV27 to TRBJ2-1, with TRBD1 matching over 7 bases. Looked up from germline, CDR1 is MNHEY and CDR2 is SMNVEV (reference sequence). V gave up 10 bases and J gave up 7 bases; unmatched junction bases: 13. This CDR3 is built from 14 residues. CDR3 amino acids: CATRGIDRPNEQFF. The CDR3 DNA follows: TGTGCCACCAGGGGGATAGACCGGCCTAATGAGCAGTTCTTC.

The V and J genes are TRBV5-4 and TRBJ1-2; TRBD1 agrees at 7 bases. CDR3 length equals 16 residues. Germline loops: CDR1 SGHNT, CDR2 YYREEE (reference sequence). Losses at the gene ends were 0 bases for V and 0 bases for J; bases not matched to a gene: 5. DNA for the CDR3: TGTGCCAGCAGCTTGGGTGACAGGGCGGCTAACTATGGCTACACCTTC. Translating it yields CASSLGDRAANYGYTF. Full variable domain (rest looked up from reference TRBV5-4 and TRBJ1-2): ETGVTQSPTHLIKTRGQQVTLRCSSQSGHNTVSWYQQALGQGPQFIFQYYREEENGRGNFPPRFSGLQFPNYSSELNVNALELDDSALYLCASSLGDRAANYGYTFGSGTRLTVV.